The entry below gives a single TCR beta chain sequence along with its context. The antigen this receptor binds is unknown. No per-base quality is available; no much larger clone lies one base away. This specimen comes from a study of OX40 agonist ivuxolimab in advanced cancers. Broadly, across the study: Ivuxolimab was an agonistic, fully human IgG2 monoclonal antibody directed against OX40 (CD134), a costimulatory receptor. Intravenous ivuxolimab was administered to patients every 2 weeks at six dose levels: 0.01, 0.1, 0.3, 1.5, 3 and 10 mg/kg. Of the approximately 53 patients in dose escalation, around 20 had hepatocellular carcinoma, some 15 had melanoma, 9 had renal cell carcinoma and 9 had head and neck cancer. In the dose-escalation cohort, over 65% of patients were male, and the mean age was approximately 55 years, with a range of about 20 to 90. Patients were allowed to have had prior anti-PD-1, anti-PD-L1 or anti-CTLA-4 therapy, and approximately 40% of the dose-escalation patients had previously received checkpoint inhibitors. Partial responses occurred in three dose-escalation patients, of whom one had hepatocellular carcinoma and two had cutaneous melanoma. Peripheral TCRbeta sequencing aimed to test whether ivuxolimab altered TCR sequence diversity and caused clonal T-cell expansion. The paper reports the monotherapy dose-escalation portion (N of about 50 patients) of the phase I ivuxolimab trial. Study-wide findings and limitations: Low levels of normalized T-cell clonal expansion were also seen in some patients who did not respond. On average, CD8+ T cells showed more expanded clones than CD4+ T cells after ivuxolimab. Partial responders in the 0.1-3.0 mg/kg groups had among the lowest normalized peripheral clonal expansion, especially among CD8+ T cells. Which antigens the clonally expanded peripheral T cells were specific for was not determined. At doses of 0.1 to 3.0 mg/kg, clonal expansion of both CD4+ and CD8+ T cells in blood was seen between baseline and week 6.

The trial excluded patients who had a history of autoimmune disease or who were on systemic immunosuppression. In every dose cohort, peripheral blood was drawn for TCR sequencing at baseline, cycle 4 day 1, and cycle 7 day 1. The samples were taken from a phase I, first-in-human, multicenter, open-label dose-escalation trial of ivuxolimab. Adults with locally advanced or metastatic melanoma, renal cell carcinoma, hepatocellular carcinoma or head and neck squamous cell carcinoma were enrolled in the trial. Before TCR sequencing, CD4+ T cells and CD8+ T cells were sorted from peripheral blood as separate populations. For sequencing of the TCRbeta CDR3 region, genomic DNA was extracted from the sorted cells. The immunoSEQ Assay was used for sequencing of TCRbeta CDR3 regions. In TCRdb, the immuneACCESS table is reduced to in-frame sequences with V and J assigned. These tables do not hold every clone; where another copy was compared, an unresolved V gene accounts for under half, and the others remain unexplained. Here the sample has some 66,000 clones; more than 70% occur a single time. The ten largest clones add up to 0.27% of the sample.

At the junction V is shortened by 6 bases and J by 4 bases; bases outside the gene matches: 11. The CDR3 goes from the cysteine to the phenylalanine over 18 residues. The CDR3 DNA has 54 bases and is translated from base 1. CDR1 and CDR2 were assigned from the germline V gene (reference sequence) as MNHEY and SMNVEV. The starting material was CD4+ or CD8+ T cells sorted from blood, obtained in a trial of the OX40 agonist ivuxolimab. The receptor was derived from an adult with an advanced solid tumor such as melanoma, head and neck, liver or kidney cancer. Recombination linked TRBV27 to TRBJ2-2; 13 nucleotides in the junction match TRBD2. The CDR3 amino acid sequence is: CASSTPPGLAGSTGELFF. DNA sequence: TGTGCCAGCAGCACGCCCCCGGGACTAGCGGGATCCACCGGGGAGCTGTTTTTT.